These T cell receptor beta chains were read from a single sample in a study of cytomegalovirus exposure and HLA in healthy donors. Produced via immunoSEQ multiplex PCR; TCRdb's table is partial and in-frame only. The sample yields roughly 180,000 clones, 80% seen once. Sequencing was done on a sample of PBMCs. Source of these receptors: a man under 40 in good health and CMV-seropositive. Both conserved end residues are part of each CDR3. D genes are given only for firm matches. A row's size may be missing; if present it is once, few, many or a size class.

d_gene	abundance	v_gene	j_gene	CDR3aa	CDR3nt
TRBD2	.	TRBV7-9	TRBJ2-3	CASSPATSGGADTQYF	TGTGCCAGCAGCCCAGCGACTAGCGGGGGTGCAGATACGCAGTATTTT
.	.	TRBV5-1	TRBJ1-4	CASSQTDHNEKLFF	TGCGCCAGCAGCCAGACAGACCATAATGAAAAACTGTTTTTT
TRBD2	.	TRBV28	TRBJ2-5	CASSSNRGSGGGETQYF	TGTGCCAGCAGTTCCAACCGCGGGAGCGGAGGCGGAGAGACCCAGTACTTC
TRBD1	.	TRBV30	TRBJ1-2	CAWSRQGNYGYTF	TGTGCCTGGAGCCGACAGGGGAACTATGGCTACACCTTC
.	.	TRBV6-4	TRBJ2-1	CASSDSFGGQFF	TGTGCCAGCAGTGACTCGTTTGGAGGTCAGTTCTTC
TRBD2	.	TRBV4-3	TRBJ2-3	CASSRTSGGLTDTQYF	TGCGCCAGCAGTCGGACTAGCGGGGGGCTCACAGATACGCAGTATTTT
.	few	TRBV6-5	TRBJ1-2	CASSSRSLYGYTF	TGTGCCAGCAGTTCTCGCTCGCTATATGGCTACACCTTC
TRBD1	.	TRBV7-9	TRBJ1-1	CASRIQGQGRTEAFF	TGTGCCAGCAGAATCCAGGGACAGGGAAGGACTGAAGCTTTCTTT
.	.	TRBV18	TRBJ2-1	CASSPPVGGGVLNEQFF	TGTGCCAGCTCACCACCGGTTGGAGGGGGCGTCCTCAATGAGCAGTTCTTC
.	.	TRBV6-4	TRBJ2-2	CASRGIQGTGELFF	TGTGCCAGCAGGGGAATACAGGGTACCGGGGAGCTGTTTTTT
TRBD1	.	TRBV28	TRBJ2-7	CASSLVQQGSSYEQYF	TGTGCCAGCAGTTTAGTCCAACAGGGGAGTTCCTACGAGCAGTACTTC
.	once	TRBV7-2	TRBJ2-7	CASSVRDGAYEQYF	TGTGCCAGCAGCGTGCGGGACGGTGCCTACGAGCAGTACTTC
TRBD2	.	TRBV14	TRBJ2-3	CASSHLGKIAGATDTQYF	TGTGCCAGCAGCCATCTGGGGAAGATAGCGGGGGCAACAGATACGCAGTATTTT
TRBD1	.	TRBV9	TRBJ2-2	CASSELQGEGTGELFF	TGTGCCAGCAGCGAGCTACAGGGGGAAGGCACCGGGGAGCTGTTTTTT
.	once	TRBV6-5	TRBJ2-7	CASRRGYEQYF	TGTGCCAGCCGCAGGGGCTACGAGCAGTACTTC
.	.	TRBV18	TRBJ2-7	CASSRGPQGYEQYF	TGTGCCAGCTCAAGGGGTCCCCAAGGCTACGAGCAGTACTTC
TRBD2	.	TRBV4-2	TRBJ2-2	CASSQASGGANTGELFF	TGTGCCAGCAGCCAAGCTAGCGGGGGGGCGAACACCGGGGAGCTGTTTTTT
TRBD1	.	TRBV11-3	TRBJ2-7	CASSLAGTDYEQYF	TGTGCCAGCAGCCTAGCCGGGACAGACTACGAGCAGTACTTC
TRBD2	few	TRBV5-1	TRBJ2-1	CASSYGGGGSSYNEQFF	TGCGCCAGCAGCTACGGGGGCGGGGGGAGCTCCTACAATGAGCAGTTCTTC
TRBD2	.	TRBV6-4	TRBJ2-3	CASSVTSGTDTQYF	TGTGCCAGCAGTGTGACTAGCGGCACAGATACGCAGTATTTT
.	once	TRBV10-2	TRBJ2-7	CASRTSSYEQYF	TGCGCCAGCAGGACATCGTCGTACGAGCAGTACTTC
.	.	TRBV19	TRBJ2-5	CASSIVLEGETQYF	TGTGCCAGTAGTATAGTATTGGAGGGGGAGACCCAGTACTTC
TRBD2	.	TRBV28	TRBJ2-3	CASSPPPPLAGGRTDTQYF	TGTGCCAGCAGTCCACCGCCCCCCTTAGCGGGAGGCCGCACAGATACGCAGTATTTT
.	.	TRBV2	TRBJ1-1	CASTMITGGTEAFF	TGTGCCAGCACAATGATAACCGGGGGCACTGAAGCTTTCTTT
TRBD2	.	TRBV19	TRBJ2-1	CASSIDRLAGEQFF	TGTGCCAGTAGTATAGATCGACTAGCGGGAGAGCAGTTCTTC
.	.	TRBV2	TRBJ1-4	CASSQNEKLFF	TGTGCCAGCAGTCAGAATGAAAAACTGTTTTTT